This TCR beta chain came from a study of blood T cell repertoires in COVID-19. TCRdb's table, derived via immunoSEQ multiplex PCR, lists solely in-frame clones and lacks some. The sample includes 150,000 to 200,000 clones, 80% to 95% of them seen just once. CDR3 size: 14 residues. CDR1 and CDR2 from the germline V gene are SGHRS and YFSETQ. The ends were cut back, 2 bases at V and 5 bases at J, with 10 bases in the middle. The chain carries TRBV5-1 and TRBJ1-4, with D possibly matching TRBD1 (6 bases). The sequencing input was peripheral blood. The sequence derives from a man aged 50-59 years with acute or convalescent COVID-19. For the CDR3, the DNA is TGCGCCAGCAGCTTAGACAGGATGAATGAAAAACTGTTTTTT. It encodes CASSLDRMNEKLFF.